The clone carrying this TCR beta chain appeared a single time. The V gene lost 3 bases and the J gene lost 7 bases, with 13 bases spanning the gap. The CDR3 extends over 13 amino acids. Germline assignment: CDR1 SGHRS and CDR2 YFSETQ. These data originate in a study of T cell changes during pregnancy in multiple sclerosis. This table comes from immunoSEQ multiplex PCR, and its TCRdb copy is limited to in-frame clones, with some not included. Seen here are over 80,000 clones, roughly 95% observed once, and the top ten hold around 1.4%. This material consisted of peripheral blood, taken in the third trimester of pregnancy. This chain connects TRBV5-1 to TRBJ2-5; D unclear. The receptor's source is a female donor in good health, enrolled as a control in a pregnancy study. The CDR3 spells CASSSESVGTQYF. Here the CDR3 DNA reads TGCGCCAGCAGCTCCGAATCAGTTGGGACCCAGTACTTC.